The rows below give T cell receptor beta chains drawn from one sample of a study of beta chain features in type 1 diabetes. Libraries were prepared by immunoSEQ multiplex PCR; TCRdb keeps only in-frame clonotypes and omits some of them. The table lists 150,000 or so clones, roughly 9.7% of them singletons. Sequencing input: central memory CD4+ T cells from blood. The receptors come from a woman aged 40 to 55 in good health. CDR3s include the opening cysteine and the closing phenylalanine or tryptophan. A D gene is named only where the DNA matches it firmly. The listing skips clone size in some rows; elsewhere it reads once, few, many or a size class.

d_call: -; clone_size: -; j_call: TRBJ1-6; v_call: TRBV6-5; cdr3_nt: TGTGCCAGCAGTGATTCTCCAGCGAATTCACCCCTCCACTTT; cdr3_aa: CASSDSPANSPLHF
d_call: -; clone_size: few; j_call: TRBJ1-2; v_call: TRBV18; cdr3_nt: TGTGCCAGCTCACCACCCAGGGACTTATATGGCTACACCTTC; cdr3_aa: CASSPPRDLYGYTF
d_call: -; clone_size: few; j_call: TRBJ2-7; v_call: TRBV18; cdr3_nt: TGTGCCAGCTCACCGAGGGAGTACGAGCAGTACTTC; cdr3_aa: CASSPREYEQYF
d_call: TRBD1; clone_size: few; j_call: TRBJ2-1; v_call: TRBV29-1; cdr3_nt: TGCAGCGTTGGAGGACAGGGACGAAATGAGCAGTTCTTC; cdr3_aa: CSVGGQGRNEQFF
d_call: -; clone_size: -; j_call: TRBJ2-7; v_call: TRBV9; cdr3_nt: TGTGCCAGCAGCGTAGGGATGGACAGCTCCTACGAGCAGTACTTC; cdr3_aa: CASSVGMDSSYEQYF
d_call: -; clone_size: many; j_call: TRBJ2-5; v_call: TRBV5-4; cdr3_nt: TGTGCCAGCAGCCTGGACCAGGGTAGAAGGGAGACCCAGTACTTC; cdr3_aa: CASSLDQGRRETQYF
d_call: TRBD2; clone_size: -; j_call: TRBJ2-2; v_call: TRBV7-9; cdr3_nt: TGTGCCAGCAGCTTCGGTGCGGGGGGGCCTGGCGGGGAGCTGTTTTTT; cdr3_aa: CASSFGAGGPGGELFF
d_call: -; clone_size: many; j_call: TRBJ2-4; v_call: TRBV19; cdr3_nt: TGTGCCAGTAGTATTCGGGACACCATGTCTGGCATTCAGTACTTC; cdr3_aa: CASSIRDTMSGIQYF
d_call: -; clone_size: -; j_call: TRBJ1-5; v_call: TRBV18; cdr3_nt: TGTGCCAGCTCACCGGAGGGGCTAGCAGGGCCCCAGCATTTT; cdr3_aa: CASSPEGLAGPQHF
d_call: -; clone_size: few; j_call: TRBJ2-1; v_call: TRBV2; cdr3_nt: TGTGCCAGCAGTGTTATGGGTAGGGGGGGCTTGAATGAGCAGTTCTTC; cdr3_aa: CASSVMGRGGLNEQFF
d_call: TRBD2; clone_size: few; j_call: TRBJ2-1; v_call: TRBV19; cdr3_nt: TGTGCCAGTAGTACAGGTCGCCGTAGCGGGGCGTGGGGTGAGCAGTTCTTC; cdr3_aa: CASSTGRRSGAWGEQFF
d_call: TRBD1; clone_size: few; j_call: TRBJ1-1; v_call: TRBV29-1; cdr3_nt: TGCAGCGTTTTGACAGGGTCGAACACTGAAGCTTTCTTT; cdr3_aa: CSVLTGSNTEAFF